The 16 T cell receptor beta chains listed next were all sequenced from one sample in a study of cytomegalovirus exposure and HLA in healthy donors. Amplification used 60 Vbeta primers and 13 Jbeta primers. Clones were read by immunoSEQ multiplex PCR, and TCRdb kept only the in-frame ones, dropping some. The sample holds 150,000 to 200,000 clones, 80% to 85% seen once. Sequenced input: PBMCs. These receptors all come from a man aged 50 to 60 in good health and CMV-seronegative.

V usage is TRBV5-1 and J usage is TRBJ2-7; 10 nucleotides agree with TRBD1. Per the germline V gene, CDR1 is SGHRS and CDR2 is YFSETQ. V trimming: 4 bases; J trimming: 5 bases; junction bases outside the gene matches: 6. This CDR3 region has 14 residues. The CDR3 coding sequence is TGCGCCAGCAGCATCCGGGACAGGGGAAACGAGCAGTACTTC. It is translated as CASSIRDRGNEQYF.

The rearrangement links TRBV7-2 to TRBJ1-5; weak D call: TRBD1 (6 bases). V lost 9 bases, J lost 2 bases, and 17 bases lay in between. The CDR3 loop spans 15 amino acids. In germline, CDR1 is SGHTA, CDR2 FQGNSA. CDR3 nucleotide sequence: TGTGCCAGTCACCGGGACATCATACGCAATCAGCCCCAGCATTTT. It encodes CASHRDIIRNQPQHF.

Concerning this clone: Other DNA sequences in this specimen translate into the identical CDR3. CDR3 DNA sequence: TGTGCCAGCAGTGCCGACAGGGAGCCTGGAAACACCATATATTTT. As protein: CASSADREPGNTIYF. This chain links TRBV6-1 with TRBJ1-3; 7 bases are shared with TRBD1. Trimming removed 4 bases from V and 2 bases from J; junction bases left unmatched: 5. The CDR3 is 15 residues long. Germline V CDR1 and CDR2: MNHNS, SASEGT.

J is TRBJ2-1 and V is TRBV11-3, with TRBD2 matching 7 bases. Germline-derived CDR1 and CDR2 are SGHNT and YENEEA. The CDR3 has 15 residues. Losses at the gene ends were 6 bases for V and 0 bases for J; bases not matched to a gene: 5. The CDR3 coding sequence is TGTGCCAGCAGTGATGGGGGGGGCTCCTACAATGAGCAGTTCTTC. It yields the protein CASSDGGGSYNEQFF. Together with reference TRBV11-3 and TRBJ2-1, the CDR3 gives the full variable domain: EAGVVQSPRYKIIEKKQPVAFWCNPISGHNTLYWYLQNLGQGPELLIRYENEEAVDDSQLPKDRFSAERLKGVDSTLKIQPAELGDSAVYLCASSDGGGSYNEQFFGPGTRLTVL.

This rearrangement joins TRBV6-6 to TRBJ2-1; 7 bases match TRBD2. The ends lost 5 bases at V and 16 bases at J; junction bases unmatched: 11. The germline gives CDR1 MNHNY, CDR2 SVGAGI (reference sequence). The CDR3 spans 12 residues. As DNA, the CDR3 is TGTGCCAGCAGTACCCCTGGGGGGGACGAATTCTTC. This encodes CASSTPGGDEFF.

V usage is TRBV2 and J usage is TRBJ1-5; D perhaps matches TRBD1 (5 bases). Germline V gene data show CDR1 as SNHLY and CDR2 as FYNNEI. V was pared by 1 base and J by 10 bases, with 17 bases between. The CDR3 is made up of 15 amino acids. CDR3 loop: CASSEGYGGNGPQHF. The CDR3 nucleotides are TGTGCCAGCAGTGAAGGATATGGGGGGAACGGTCCCCAGCATTTT.

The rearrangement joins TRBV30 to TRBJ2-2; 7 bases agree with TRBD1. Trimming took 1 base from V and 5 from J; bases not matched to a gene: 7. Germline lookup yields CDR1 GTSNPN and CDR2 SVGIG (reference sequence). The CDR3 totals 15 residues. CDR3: CAWSGQGIATGELFF. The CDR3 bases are TGTGCCTGGAGTGGACAGGGAATCGCAACCGGGGAGCTGTTTTTT.

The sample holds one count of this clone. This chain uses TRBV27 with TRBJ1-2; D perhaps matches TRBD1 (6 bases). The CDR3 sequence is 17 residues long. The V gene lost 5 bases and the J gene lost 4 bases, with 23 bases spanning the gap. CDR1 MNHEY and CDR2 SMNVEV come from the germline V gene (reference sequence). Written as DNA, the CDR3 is TGTGCCAGCAGTCCTGGTGGGGGGGCAATCAGAATCTATGGCTACACCTTC. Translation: CASSPGGGAIRIYGYTF.

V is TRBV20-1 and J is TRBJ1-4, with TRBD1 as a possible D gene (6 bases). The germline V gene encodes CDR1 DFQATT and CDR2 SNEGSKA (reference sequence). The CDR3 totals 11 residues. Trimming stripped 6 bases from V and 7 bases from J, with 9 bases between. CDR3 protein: CSASRGEKLFF. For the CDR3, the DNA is TGCAGTGCGAGCAGGGGTGAAAAACTGTTTTTT.

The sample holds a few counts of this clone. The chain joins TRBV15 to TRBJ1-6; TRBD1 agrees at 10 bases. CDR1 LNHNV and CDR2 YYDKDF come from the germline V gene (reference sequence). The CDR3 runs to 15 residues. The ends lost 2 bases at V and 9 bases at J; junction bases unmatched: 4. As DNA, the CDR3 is TGTGCCACCAGCAGAACTGGGGACAGGGGTTCACCCCTCCACTTT. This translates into CATSRTGDRGSPLHF.

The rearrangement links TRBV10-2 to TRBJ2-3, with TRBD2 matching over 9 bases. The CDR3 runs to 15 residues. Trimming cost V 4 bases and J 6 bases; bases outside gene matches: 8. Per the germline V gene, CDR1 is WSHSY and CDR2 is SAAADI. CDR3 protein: CASSVGAGGGDTQYF. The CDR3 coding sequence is TGCGCCAGCAGTGTCGGAGCGGGGGGTGGGGATACGCAGTATTTT.

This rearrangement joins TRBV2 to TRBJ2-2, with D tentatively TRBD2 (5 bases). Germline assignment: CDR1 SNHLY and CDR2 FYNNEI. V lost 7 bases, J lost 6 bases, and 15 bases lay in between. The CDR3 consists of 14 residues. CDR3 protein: CASKEREGPGELFF. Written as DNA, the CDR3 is TGTGCCAGCAAGGAGAGAGAGGGCCCCGGGGAGCTGTTTTTT.

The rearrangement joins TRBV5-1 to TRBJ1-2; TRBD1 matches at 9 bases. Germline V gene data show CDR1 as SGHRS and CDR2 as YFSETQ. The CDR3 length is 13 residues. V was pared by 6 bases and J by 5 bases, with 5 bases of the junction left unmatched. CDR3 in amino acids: CASNPGQGYGYTF. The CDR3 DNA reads TGCGCCAGCAACCCGGGACAGGGTTATGGCTACACCTTC.

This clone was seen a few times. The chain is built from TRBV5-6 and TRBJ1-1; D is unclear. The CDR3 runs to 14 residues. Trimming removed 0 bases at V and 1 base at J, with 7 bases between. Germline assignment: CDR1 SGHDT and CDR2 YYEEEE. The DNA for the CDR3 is TGTGCCAGCAGCTTGGGTCGTTCGAACACTGAAGCTTTCTTT. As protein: CASSLGRSNTEAFF.

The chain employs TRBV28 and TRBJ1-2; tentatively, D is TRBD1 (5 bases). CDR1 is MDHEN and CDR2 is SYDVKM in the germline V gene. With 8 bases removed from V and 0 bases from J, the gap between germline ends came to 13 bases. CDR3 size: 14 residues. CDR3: CASDDSATNYGYTF. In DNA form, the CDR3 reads TGTGCCAGCGACGACAGCGCGACTAACTATGGCTACACCTTC.

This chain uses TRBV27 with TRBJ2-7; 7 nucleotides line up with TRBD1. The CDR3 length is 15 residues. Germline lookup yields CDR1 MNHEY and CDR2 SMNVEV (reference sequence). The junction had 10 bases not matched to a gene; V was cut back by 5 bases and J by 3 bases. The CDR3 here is CASSTPQGLVYEQYF. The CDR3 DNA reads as TGTGCCAGCAGTACCCCACAGGGGCTGGTCTACGAGCAGTACTTC.